This TCR beta chain was found in a study of CD8 T cells in Susac syndrome. It was with random hexamers that roughly 0.45 to 1 ug RNA was reverse transcribed. TCRdb analysed the immunoSEQ multiplex PCR reads with MiXCR anew, one entry per CDR3 protein. The sample lists about 180,000 distinct CDR3 sequences, roughly 92% occurring once. This receptor was identified in a human donor with Susac syndrome. The sample was CD4+ T cells from PBMCs.

The CDR3 DNA is TGTGCCAGCAGCCAGTCCGTGGGGAGTTCGAATCAGCCCCAGCATTTT. The encoded protein is CASSQSVGSSNQPQHF. V and J are TRBV3-1 and TRBJ1-5; D remains unclear. The germline CDR1 and CDR2 sequences are LGHDT and YNNKEL (reference sequence). With 3 bases removed from V and 4 bases from J, the gap between germline ends came to 16 bases. This CDR3 contains 16 residues. Looking up the rest from reference TRBV3-1 and TRBJ1-5 gives the full variable domain: DTAVSQTPKYLVTQMGNDKSIKCEQNLGHDTMYWYKQDSKKFLKIMFSYNNKELIINETVPNRFSPKSPDKAHLNLHINSLELGDSAVYFCASSQSVGSSNQPQHFGDGTRLSIL.